The rows below give T cell receptor beta chains drawn from one sample of a study of sequential checkpoint blockade in melanoma. Data came from immunoSEQ multiplex PCR; TCRdb stores just in-frame clones and leaves some out. The table has 25,000 to 35,000 clones, roughly four fifths seen once. Material: CD8+ T cells sorted from blood (inferred from file names), obtained from a patient given nivolumab and ipilimumab in sequence. All receptors come from a human donor with melanoma. Each CDR3 is given with its conserved first and last residue. The D gene is left open where the match is weak.

d_gene: TRBD2; v_gene: TRBV7-9; CDR3aa: CASSKDSGGLEQYF
d_gene: TRBD2; v_gene: TRBV5-1; CDR3aa: CASSLSGTSGDPRTGELFF
d_gene: .; v_gene: TRBV13; CDR3aa: CASSSFGDGSYEQYF
d_gene: TRBD2; v_gene: TRBV5-8; CDR3aa: CASSPRLAGDWNVWDTQYF
d_gene: .; v_gene: TRBV7-9; CDR3aa: CASRAGTTYEQYF
d_gene: .; v_gene: TRBV4-1; CDR3aa: CASSHAQVITDTQYF
d_gene: .; v_gene: TRBV9; CDR3aa: CASNPGSGTGELFF
d_gene: .; v_gene: TRBV29-1; CDR3aa: CSVPANEQFF
d_gene: TRBD1; v_gene: TRBV5-6; CDR3aa: CASSWGRGDQPQHF
d_gene: TRBD1; v_gene: TRBV29-1; CDR3aa: CSATGQGGNEQYF
d_gene: TRBD2; v_gene: TRBV4-2; CDR3aa: CASSQESGGSTGELFF
d_gene: .; v_gene: TRBV11-2; CDR3aa: CASSESQLNTEAFF
d_gene: .; v_gene: TRBV30; CDR3aa: CAWSPGVGNTEAFF
d_gene: .; v_gene: TRBV29-1; CDR3aa: CSVEGGGGGTDTQYF
d_gene: .; v_gene: TRBV28; CDR3aa: CASSRGMGTDTQYF
d_gene: TRBD1; v_gene: TRBV4-3; CDR3aa: CASSQRTGSGELFF
d_gene: .; v_gene: TRBV20-1; CDR3aa: CSVRPSGGYTF
d_gene: .; v_gene: TRBV15; CDR3aa: CATSRVQGTDTQYF
d_gene: .; v_gene: TRBV5-1; CDR3aa: CASSLGQTGVSENLNTEAFF
d_gene: TRBD1; v_gene: TRBV9; CDR3aa: CASSPAPRGAGNYGYTF
d_gene: .; v_gene: TRBV7-9; CDR3aa: CASSPRFGTSTNEQFF
d_gene: .; v_gene: TRBV6-1; CDR3aa: CASTGNPPLHF
d_gene: .; v_gene: TRBV6-5; CDR3aa: CASSTWTVNTGELFF
d_gene: TRBD2; v_gene: TRBV9; CDR3aa: CASSATSEETQYF